These 7 T cell receptor beta chains were sequenced from one sample in a study of OX40 agonist ivuxolimab in advanced cancers. Data came from immunoSEQ multiplex PCR; TCRdb stores just in-frame clones and leaves some out. The sample lists about 77,000 clones; roughly 87% were seen once. The sequencing here drew on CD4+ or CD8+ T cells sorted from blood, taken in a trial of the OX40 agonist ivuxolimab. The receptors shown here come from an adult with an advanced solid tumor such as melanoma, head and neck, liver or kidney cancer.

This clone was seen a single time. The rearrangement links TRBV19 to TRBJ2-1; 9 nucleotides match TRBD2. CDR3 size: 15 residues. In germline, CDR1 is LNHDA, CDR2 SQIVND (reference sequence). After removal of 5 bases from V and 6 bases from J, the junction contained 8 bases not matched to a gene. As DNA, the CDR3 is TGTGCCAGTAGTTCGACCGGGACTAGCATCAATGAGCAGTTCTTC. It is translated as CASSSTGTSINEQFF.

CDR3 residues: CASSSQGVNTGELFF. CDR3 sequence (DNA): TGTGCCAGCAGCTCGCAGGGGGTGAACACCGGGGAGCTGTTTTTT. V is TRBV11-3 and J is TRBJ2-2, with 7 bases lining up with TRBD1. This CDR3 is built from 15 residues. V shed 4 bases, J shed 1 base, and the junction held 3 bases outside the gene matches. CDR1 and CDR2 from the germline V gene are SGHNT and YENEEA.

This sequence joins TRBV6-1 and TRBJ2-1; TRBD1 agrees at 7 bases. CDR1 and CDR2 from the germline V gene are MNHNS and SASEGT. The length of the CDR3 is 15 residues. V shed 5 bases, J shed 5 bases, and the junction held 9 bases outside the gene matches. CDR3 bases: TGTGCCAGCAGTATCCGGGACAGAGGCAACAATGAGCAGTTCTTC. Translating it yields CASSIRDRGNNEQFF.

The CDR3 reads CASSSRLAGEKHRFNEQYF. The CDR3 nucleotides are TGTGCCAGCAGTTCAAGACTAGCGGGAGAAAAACACCGCTTTAACGAGCAGTACTTC. This chain joins TRBV28 and TRBJ2-7, with 12 bases identical to TRBD2. The J segment lost 5 bases and the V segment lost 4 bases, leaving 18 bases of the junction unmatched. The CDR3 totals 19 residues. Germline lookup yields CDR1 MDHEN and CDR2 SYDVKM.

The rearrangement links TRBV2 to TRBJ1-5, with TRBD1 matching 7 bases. CDR1 and CDR2 from the germline V gene are SNHLY and FYNNEI. The V and J ends lost 4 bases and 0 bases, in that order; junction bases with no gene match: 3. This CDR3 is built from 15 residues. CDR3 in amino acids: CASSGDSYSNQPQHF. CDR3 in DNA: TGTGCCAGCAGTGGGGACAGTTATAGCAATCAGCCCCAGCATTTT.

This rearrangement joins TRBV19 to TRBJ2-6; D tentatively reads TRBD1 or TRBD2 (5 bases each). The CDR3 runs to 16 residues. Trimming stripped 1 base from V and 4 bases from J, with 11 bases between. Germline V CDR1 and CDR2: LNHDA, SQIVND (reference sequence). CDR3 in amino acids: CASSIGPGTGANVLTF. The CDR3 DNA reads as TGTGCCAGTAGTATAGGTCCAGGGACCGGGGCCAACGTCCTGACTTTC.

The chain recombines TRBV5-1 with TRBJ1-2; TRBD1 aligns across 8 bases. The germline V gene encodes CDR1 SGHRS and CDR2 YFSETQ. V was pared by 7 bases and J by 0 bases, with 11 bases of the junction left unmatched. The CDR3 runs to 16 residues. In DNA, the CDR3 is TGCGCCAGCCGTCCGGGACAGGTGGAAGCTAACTATGGCTACACCTTC. Its translation: CASRPGQVEANYGYTF.